Following are 9 T cell receptor beta chains from one sample sequenced in a study of Graves' ophthalmopathy and Graves' hyperthyroidism. Investigators amplified TCR beta CDR3 regions from RNA transcripts. First-round RT-PCR relied on HTBI primers, and a second-round multiplex PCR came next. MiXCR, applied by TCRdb to the multiplex PCR reads, yields one record per CDR3 protein. Among about 160,000 distinct CDR3 sequences listed, 30% to 45% were seen once. Sequencing was performed on peripheral blood. The receptor set was obtained from a woman aged 40 to 50 with Graves' ophthalmopathy.

This clonotype has at least ten counts. The rearrangement links TRBV7-3 to TRBJ2-2; TRBD2 matches 11 bases. This CDR3 is 16 amino acids long. Germline CDR1 SGHTA, CDR2 FQGTGA. V was pared by 1 base and J by 5 bases, with 3 bases of the junction left unmatched. DNA for the CDR3: TGTGCCAGCAGCTTAATGCTAGCGGGAGGTACCGGGGAGCTGTTTTTT. This gives the protein CASSLMLAGGTGELFF.

The rearrangement links TRBV7-8 to TRBJ2-7; 7 bases are a match to TRBD1. This CDR3 spans 13 amino acids. Losses at the gene ends were 5 bases for V and 13 bases for J; bases not matched to a gene: 14. CDR1 is SGHVS and CDR2 is FQNEAQ in the germline V gene. The CDR3 is CASSPRRQGSIYF. DNA for the CDR3: TGTGCCAGCAGCCCTCGCCGACAGGGTTCGATCTACTTC.

This clonotype showed up many times. J is TRBJ2-7 and V is TRBV28; 8 bases are a match to TRBD2. Trimming removed 5 bases from V and 8 bases from J; junction bases left unmatched: 14. This CDR3 has 15 amino acids. Germline loops: CDR1 MDHEN, CDR2 SYDVKM. The CDR3 nucleotides are TGTGCCAGCAGTACCCGTGGCGGGGGGCGACGCAAGCAGTACTTC. As protein: CASSTRGGGRRKQYF.

The chain joins TRBV6-1 to TRBJ1-5; 7 nucleotides line up with TRBD1. Germline V gene data show CDR1 as MNHNS and CDR2 as SASEGT. V shed 7 bases, J shed 6 bases, and the junction held 9 bases outside the gene matches. The CDR3 covers 14 residues. The CDR3 loop is CASTETGPSQPQHF. CDR3 DNA sequence: TGTGCCAGCACCGAGACAGGGCCTAGTCAGCCCCAGCATTTT.

This clonotype has a count of ten or more. The chain uses TRBV2 and TRBJ2-5; D might be TRBD2 (5 bases). The ends were cut back, 8 bases at V and 5 bases at J, with 12 bases in the middle. CDR3 size: 12 residues. Germline V gene lookup returns CDR1 SNHLY and CDR2 FYNNEI. CDR3 sequence reads: CASRRSGETQYF. The DNA for the CDR3 is TGTGCCAGCCGGAGGTCGGGTGAGACCCAGTACTTC.

This clonotype was seen repeatedly, ten times or more. This chain joins TRBV29-1 and TRBJ2-5; the D is unclear. The V end lost 2 bases, the J end lost 4 bases, and 5 bases lay between the germline ends. The CDR3 extends over 11 amino acids. Germline V CDR1 and CDR2: SQVTM, ANQGSEA. This CDR3 is CSVEQLETQYF. CDR3 DNA sequence: TGCAGCGTTGAACAATTAGAGACCCAGTACTTC.

This clonotype was picked up many times. This chain links TRBV12-3 or TRBV12-4 with TRBJ1-2; the D is unclear. The CDR3 is made up of 15 amino acids. Trimming removed 7 bases at V and 4 bases at J, with 19 bases between. DNA of the CDR3: TGTGCCAGCATACGTATTGGCAATTCGTCCTATGGCTACACCTTC. Translated, it gives CASIRIGNSSYGYTF.

V usage is TRBV7-2 and J usage is TRBJ2-5; no firm D call. The CDR3 has 14 amino acids. V lost 2 bases, J lost 0 bases, and 7 bases lay in between. The V gene's germline CDR1 is SGHTA and CDR2 FQGNSA. The CDR3 spells CASSLNRNQETQYF. The CDR3, as DNA: TGTGCCAGCAGCTTAAACAGAAACCAAGAGACCCAGTACTTC.

This clonotype was counted at least ten times. The CDR3 reads CASSLGSGTGELFF. In nucleotides, the CDR3 is TGTGCCAGCAGCTTAGGTTCTGGAACCGGGGAGCTGTTTTTT. The chain employs TRBV7-2 and TRBJ2-2; no clear D gene. This CDR3 contains 14 residues. Looked up from germline, CDR1 is SGHTA and CDR2 is FQGNSA. V gave up 1 base and J gave up 5 bases, with 8 bases separating them.